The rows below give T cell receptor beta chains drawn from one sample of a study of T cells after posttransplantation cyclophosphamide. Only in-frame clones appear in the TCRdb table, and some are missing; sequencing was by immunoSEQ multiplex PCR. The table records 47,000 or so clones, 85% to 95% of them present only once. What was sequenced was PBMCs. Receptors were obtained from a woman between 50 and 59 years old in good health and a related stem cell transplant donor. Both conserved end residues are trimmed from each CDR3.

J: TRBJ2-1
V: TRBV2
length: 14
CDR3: ASSILTGGSYNEQF

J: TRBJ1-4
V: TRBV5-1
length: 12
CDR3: ASSLELNNEKLF

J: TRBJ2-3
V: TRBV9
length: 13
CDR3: ASSVGAGSTDTQY

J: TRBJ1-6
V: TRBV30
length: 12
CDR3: AWSLGLGSSPLH

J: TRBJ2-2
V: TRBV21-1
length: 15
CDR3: ASSKVEGNGNTGELF

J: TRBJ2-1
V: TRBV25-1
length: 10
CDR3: AVLAGVNEQF

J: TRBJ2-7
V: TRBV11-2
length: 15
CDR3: ASSSPTLGPSTYEQY

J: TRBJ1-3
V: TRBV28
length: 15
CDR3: ASSSVPGVNSGNTIY

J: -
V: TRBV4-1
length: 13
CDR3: ASSQEDTSSYEQY

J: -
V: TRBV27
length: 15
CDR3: ASSTTGLAGGEYEQY

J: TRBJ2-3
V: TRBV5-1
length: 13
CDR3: ASSTTSAFTDTQY

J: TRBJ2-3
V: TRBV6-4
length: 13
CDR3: ASSDVRGGTDTQY

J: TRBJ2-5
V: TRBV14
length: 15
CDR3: ASSQGIRGDLQETQY

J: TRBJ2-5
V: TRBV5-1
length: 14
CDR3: ASSSGLAGPQETQY

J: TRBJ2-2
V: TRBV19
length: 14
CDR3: ASSIPLRDSTGELF

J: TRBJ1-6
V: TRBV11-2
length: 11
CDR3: ASSPELYSPLH

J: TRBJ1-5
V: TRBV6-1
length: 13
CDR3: ASTPSAGGSQPQH

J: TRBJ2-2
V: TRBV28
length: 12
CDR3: ASQGRENTGELF

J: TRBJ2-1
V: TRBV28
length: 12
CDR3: ASRKDRVEVEQF

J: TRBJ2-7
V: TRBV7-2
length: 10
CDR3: ASSYGRGEQY

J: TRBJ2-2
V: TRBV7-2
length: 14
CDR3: ASSLDRGSNTGELF

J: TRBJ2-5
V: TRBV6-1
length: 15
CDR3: ASSENPLAGVEETQY

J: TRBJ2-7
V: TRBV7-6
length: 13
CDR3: ASSLGGGASYEQY

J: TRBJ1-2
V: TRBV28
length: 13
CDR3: ASTTGGEAGYGYT

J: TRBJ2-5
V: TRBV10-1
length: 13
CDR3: ASSGPSGSGETQY

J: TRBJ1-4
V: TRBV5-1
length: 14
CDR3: ASSRADLTNGEKLF

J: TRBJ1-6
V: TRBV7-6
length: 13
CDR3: ASSWTSGKHSPLH

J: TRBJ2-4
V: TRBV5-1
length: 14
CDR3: ASSPTIEDAKNIQY

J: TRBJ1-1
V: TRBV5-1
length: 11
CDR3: ASFQGGNTEAF

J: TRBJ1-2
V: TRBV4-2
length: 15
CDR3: ASSQDGSGAINYGYT

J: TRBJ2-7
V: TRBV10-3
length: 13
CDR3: AIATPGSGSYEQY

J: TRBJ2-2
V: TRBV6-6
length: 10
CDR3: AYGTGGGELF

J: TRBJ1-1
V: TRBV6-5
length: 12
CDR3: ASSATGKGEFAF

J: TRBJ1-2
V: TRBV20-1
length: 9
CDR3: SARDGGGYT

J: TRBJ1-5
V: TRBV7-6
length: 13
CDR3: ASSLAPHSNQPQH

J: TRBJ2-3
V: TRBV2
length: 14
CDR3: ASSLGQPRSTDTQY

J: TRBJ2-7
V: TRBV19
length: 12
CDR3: ASSPGTAYYEQY

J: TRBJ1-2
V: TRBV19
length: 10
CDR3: ASSPRTDGYT

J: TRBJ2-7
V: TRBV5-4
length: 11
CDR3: ASSLGSGGRSN

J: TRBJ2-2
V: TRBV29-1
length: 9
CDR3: SAQGFRELF

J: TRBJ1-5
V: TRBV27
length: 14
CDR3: ASARRPGQGHQPQH

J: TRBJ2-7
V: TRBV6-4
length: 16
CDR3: ASSDSRAIGVISYEQY

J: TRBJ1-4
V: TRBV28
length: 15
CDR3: ASSHRGGGTPNEKLF